The following is a T cell receptor (beta chain) sequence with its context. What it recognizes is unknown. TCR beta VDJ and CDR3 profiling used genomic DNA as template. TCRdb independently ran MiXCR on the reads; one entry per CDR3 protein. The repertoire holds 260,000 or so distinct CDR3 sequences, with 82% as singletons. For sequencing, patients were chosen who had shown expansion of CD8+CD57+ cells by flow cytometry. Every patient had severe acquired aplastic anemia. This record comes from a study of CD8+CD57+ T cells in acquired aplastic anemia. The overall study: Isolated CD4+ and CD8+ cells, once sorted, yielded DNA averaging about 3.4 ug. General study points: Comparison of patients with controls identified some 29 shared CD8+ CDR3 sequences.

Per the germline V gene, CDR1 is LNHDA and CDR2 is SQIVND (reference sequence). The CDR3 contains 16 residues. Sequencing used sorted CD4+, CD8+, or CD8+CD57+ T cells (not recorded which) from PBMCs. The chain couples TRBV19 to TRBJ2-7; no reliable D call. This clonotype originated in a human donor with aplastic anemia. CDR3 protein: CTRSPTDYHHKYEQYF. DNA of the CDR3: TGTACCCGGTCCCCAACAGATTATCATCATAAATACGAGCAGTACTTC.